This entry features one T cell receptor beta chain sequence. This record comes from a study of blood T cell repertoires in COVID-19. The wider study: Collection of acute and convalescent COVID-19 samples took place in the United States, Italy and Spain. PBMCs, B-cell-depleted T cells, or T cells were the source of the cDNA or gDNA that made up the material.

Trimming at V came to 4 bases and at J to 9 bases, leaving 14 bases not matched to a gene. The CDR3 loop spans 16 amino acids. Germline V gene sequence: CDR1 MDHEN, CDR2 SYDVKM. As originally analysed: It was from reference gene primer amplification that nucleated cell counts were estimated. Sequencing was performed with immunoSEQ multiplex PCR; in TCRdb, only in-frame clones are kept and a portion is missing. Clonal size and the V and J genes are those of that table, whereas D and trimming came from the DNA. This table holds about 91,000 clones, more than 70% found once. The chain carries TRBV28 and TRBJ1-5; TRBD1 aligns across 8 bases. Input material: peripheral blood. The sequence was collected from a man between 65 and 85 years old with acute or convalescent COVID-19. The CDR3 region has the DNA TGTGCCAGCAGTTGGACAGGGCCGCCCTCGAGTTGGCCCCAGCATTTT. Encoded protein: CASSWTGPPSSWPQHF.